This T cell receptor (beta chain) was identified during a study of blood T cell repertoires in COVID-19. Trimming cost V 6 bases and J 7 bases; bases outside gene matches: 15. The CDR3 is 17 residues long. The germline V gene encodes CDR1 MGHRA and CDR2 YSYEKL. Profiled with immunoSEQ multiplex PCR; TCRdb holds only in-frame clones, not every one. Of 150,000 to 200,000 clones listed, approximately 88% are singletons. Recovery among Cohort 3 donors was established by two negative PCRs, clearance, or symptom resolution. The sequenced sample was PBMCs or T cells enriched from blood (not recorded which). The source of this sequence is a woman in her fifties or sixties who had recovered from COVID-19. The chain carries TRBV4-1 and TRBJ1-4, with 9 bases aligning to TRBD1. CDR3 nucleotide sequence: TGCGCCAGCAGGTACACCGGGACAGGGTACGATCCTGAAAAACTGTTTTTT. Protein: CASRYTGTGYDPEKLFF.